What follows are 11 T cell receptor beta chains derived from one specimen sequenced in a study of CD8 T cells in Susac syndrome. Random hexamers were used to reverse transcribe about 0.45 to 1 ug of RNA. TCRdb reanalysed the immunoSEQ multiplex PCR reads using MiXCR and keeps one entry per CDR3 protein. Of 150,000 or so distinct CDR3 sequences listed, 80% to 95% are singletons. The specimen was CD4+ T cells from PBMCs. Source of these receptors: a human donor in good health.

This sequence joins TRBV12-3 or TRBV12-4 and TRBJ1-1, with D possibly being TRBD1 (6 bases). This CDR3 contains 14 residues. V gave up 7 bases and J gave up 4 bases, with 16 bases separating them. The CDR3 sequence is CASNIRGGGTEAFF. The DNA for the CDR3 is TGTGCCAGCAACATCAGGGGAGGAGGCACTGAAGCTTTCTTT.

This clonotype was seen just once. The rearrangement links TRBV6-1 to TRBJ1-5, with 7 positions matching TRBD1. V was pared by 6 bases and J by 4 bases, with 3 bases of the junction left unmatched. Germline V gene sequence: CDR1 MNHNS, CDR2 SASEGT. The CDR3 is 13 amino acids. CDR3: CASRDRNNQPQHF. In DNA, the CDR3 is TGTGCCAGCAGGGACAGGAATAATCAGCCCCAGCATTTT.

The chain recombines TRBV3-1 with TRBJ2-7; 10 positions agree with TRBD2. The CDR3 loop spans 14 amino acids. The germline V gene encodes CDR1 LGHDT and CDR2 YNNKEL (reference sequence). J gave up 7 bases and V 5 bases, and 8 bases lay outside the gene matches. CDR3 region: CASSKSASGGEQYF. The CDR3, as DNA: TGTGCCAGCAGCAAATCGGCTAGCGGGGGTGAGCAGTACTTC.

A single count supports this clonotype. The chain is built from TRBV12-3 or TRBV12-4 and TRBJ2-3; D not certain. This CDR3 comprises 16 residues. V shed 2 bases and J shed 1 base, with 13 bases lying between them. CDR3 sequence: CASSLTPARGTDTQYF. CDR3 nucleotides: TGTGCCAGCAGTTTAACTCCCGCCCGGGGCACAGATACGCAGTATTTT.

The chain combines TRBV29-1 with TRBJ2-7; TRBD1 matches at 9 bases. Germline V lookup: CDR1 SQVTM, CDR2 ANQGSEA. The CDR3 loop spans 14 amino acids. J gave up 2 bases and V 4 bases, and 6 bases lay outside the gene matches. Here the CDR3 DNA reads TGCAGCGTTGGGACCGGGACAGGGCCCTACGAGCAGTACTTC. Its translation: CSVGTGTGPYEQYF.

This rearrangement joins TRBV14 to TRBJ2-5; D gene ambiguous. Trimming took 3 bases from V and 5 from J, leaving 4 bases between them. Germline V gene lookup returns CDR1 SGHDN and CDR2 FVKESK. The CDR3 totals 11 residues. The CDR3 here is CASSQWETQYF. CDR3 nucleotides: TGTGCCAGCAGCCAGTGGGAGACCCAGTACTTC.

This clonotype was seen only once. The chain couples TRBV30 to TRBJ2-5, with D possibly called TRBD1 or TRBD2 (5 bases each). Trimming stripped 2 bases from V and 2 bases from J, with 21 bases between. Germline V gene lookup returns CDR1 GTSNPN and CDR2 SVGIG (reference sequence). The CDR3 is made up of 17 amino acids. CDR3 residues: CAWSSEWGRIRQETQYF. CDR3 nucleotide sequence: TGTGCCTGGAGTTCGGAGTGGGGACGGATAAGACAAGAGACCCAGTACTTC.

The chain couples TRBV20-1 to TRBJ2-2, with D perhaps matching TRBD1 or TRBD2 (5 bases each). Trimming took off 0 bases at V and 4 bases at J, with 12 bases between the two ends. Germline V gene lookup returns CDR1 DFQATT and CDR2 SNEGSKA (reference sequence). The CDR3 runs to 15 residues. The CDR3 nucleotides are TGCAGTGCTAGAGATTCGGGACGGCTCACCGGGGAGCTGTTTTTT. Translating gives CSARDSGRLTGELFF.

The rearrangement uses TRBV29-1 and TRBJ2-5; D not certain. Germline assignment: CDR1 SQVTM and CDR2 ANQGSEA. Deletions cut 0 bases from V and 3 bases from J, with 5 bases between. The CDR3 consists of 12 residues. CDR3 in amino acids: CSVEETKETQYF. Written as DNA, the CDR3 is TGCAGCGTTGAAGAGACAAAAGAGACCCAGTACTTC.

This chain connects TRBV20-1 to TRBJ2-3, with TRBD2 identical over 9 bases. This CDR3 comprises 15 residues. Germline V gene sequence: CDR1 DFQATT, CDR2 SNEGSKA (reference sequence). With 3 bases clipped from V and 3 bases from J, the junction kept 7 bases outside the gene matches. The CDR3 coding sequence is TGCAGTGCTAGTCCTAGCGGGACCGCAACAGATACGCAGTATTTT. Its protein is CSASPSGTATDTQYF.

The chain recombines TRBV3-1 with TRBJ2-7; 10 nucleotides align to TRBD1. The ends lost 2 bases at V and 3 bases at J; junction bases unmatched: 4. There are 15 residues in the CDR3. Per germline, CDR1 LGHDT and CDR2 YNNKEL (reference sequence). For the CDR3, the DNA is TGTGCCAGCAGCCAATCCGGGACAGGGGTCTACGAGCAGTACTTC. It translates to CASSQSGTGVYEQYF.